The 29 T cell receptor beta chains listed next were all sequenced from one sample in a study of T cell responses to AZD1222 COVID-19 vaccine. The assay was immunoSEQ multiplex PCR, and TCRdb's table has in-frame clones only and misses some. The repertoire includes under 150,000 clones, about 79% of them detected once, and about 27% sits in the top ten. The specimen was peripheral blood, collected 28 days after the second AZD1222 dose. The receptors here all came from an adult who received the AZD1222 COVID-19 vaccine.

The CDR3 DNA is TGTGCCAGCAGTTTGTTAGCGCAAGAGACCCAGTACTTC. Protein product: CASSLLAQETQYF. The rearrangement links TRBV28 to TRBJ2-5, with D possibly matching TRBD2 (5 bases). CDR3 length: 13 amino acids. The V gene lost 3 bases and the J gene lost 2 bases, with 7 bases spanning the gap. Germline-derived CDR1 and CDR2 are MDHEN and SYDVKM. The variable domain in full, completed from reference TRBV28 and TRBJ2-5, reads DVKVTQSSRYLVKRTGEKVFLECVQDMDHENMFWYRQDPGLGLRLIYFSYDVKMKEKGDIPEGYSVSREKKERFSLILESASTNQTSMYLCASSLLAQETQYFGPGTRLLVL.

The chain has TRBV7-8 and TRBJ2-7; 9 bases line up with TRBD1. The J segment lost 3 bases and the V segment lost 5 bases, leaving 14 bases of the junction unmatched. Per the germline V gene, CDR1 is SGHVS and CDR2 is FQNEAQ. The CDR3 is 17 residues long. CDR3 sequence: CASSPWTGAQGLYEQYF. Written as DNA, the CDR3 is TGTGCCAGCAGCCCATGGACAGGGGCTCAAGGTCTCTACGAGCAGTACTTC.

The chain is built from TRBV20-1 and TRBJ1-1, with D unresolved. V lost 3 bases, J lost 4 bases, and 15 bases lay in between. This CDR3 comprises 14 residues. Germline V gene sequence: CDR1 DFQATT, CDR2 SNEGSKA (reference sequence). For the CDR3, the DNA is TGCAGTGCTAGTTTCCTTTCGACAAGCACTGAAGCTTTCTTT. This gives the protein CSASFLSTSTEAFF.

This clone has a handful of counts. The DNA for the CDR3 is TGTGCCAGCAGCCCGTCAGGGGGTATGAACACTGAAGCTTTCTTT. Translation gives CASSPSGGMNTEAFF. The chain carries TRBV5-5 and TRBJ1-1; 7 bases align to TRBD1. The V gene end was trimmed by 4 bases and the J gene end by 0 bases; junction bases not matched to a gene: 6. The germline V gene has CDR1 SGHKS and CDR2 YYEKEE (reference sequence). The CDR3 contains 15 residues. Together with reference TRBV5-5 and TRBJ1-1, the CDR3 gives the full variable domain: DAGVTQSPTHLIKTRGQQVTLRCSPISGHKSVSWYQQVLGQGPQFIFQYYEKEERGRGNFPDRFSARQFPNYSSELNVNALLLGDSALYLCASSPSGGMNTEAFFGQGTRLTVV.

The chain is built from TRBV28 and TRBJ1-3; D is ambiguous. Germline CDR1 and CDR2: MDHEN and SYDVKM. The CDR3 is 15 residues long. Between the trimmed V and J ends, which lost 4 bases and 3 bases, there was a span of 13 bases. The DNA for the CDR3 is TGTGCCAGCAGTTCGGCCAGGATCGATGGAAACACCATATATTTT. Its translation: CASSSARIDGNTIYF. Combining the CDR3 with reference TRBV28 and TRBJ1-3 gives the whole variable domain DVKVTQSSRYLVKRTGEKVFLECVQDMDHENMFWYRQDPGLGLRLIYFSYDVKMKEKGDIPEGYSVSREKKERFSLILESASTNQTSMYLCASSSARIDGNTIYFGEGSWLTVV.

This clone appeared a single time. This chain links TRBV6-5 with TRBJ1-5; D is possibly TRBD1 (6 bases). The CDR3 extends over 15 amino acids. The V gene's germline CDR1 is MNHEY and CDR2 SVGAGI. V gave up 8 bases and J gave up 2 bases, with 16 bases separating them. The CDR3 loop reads CASFQGRTGNQPQHF. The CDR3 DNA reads TGTGCCAGCTTCCAGGGGAGGACTGGCAATCAGCCCCAGCATTTT.

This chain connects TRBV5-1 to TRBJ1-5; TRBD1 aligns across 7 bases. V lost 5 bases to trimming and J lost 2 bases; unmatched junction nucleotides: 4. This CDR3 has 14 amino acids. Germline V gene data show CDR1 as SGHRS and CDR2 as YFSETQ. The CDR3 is CASSTTGGNQPQHF. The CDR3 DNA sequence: TGCGCCAGCAGTACTACAGGGGGCAATCAGCCCCAGCATTTT. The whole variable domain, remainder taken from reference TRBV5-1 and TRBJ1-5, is KAGVTQTPRYLIKTRGQQVTLSCSPISGHRSVSWYQQTPGQGLQFLFEYFSETQRNKGNFPGRFSGRQFSNSRSEMNVSTLELGDSALYLCASSTTGGNQPQHFGDGTRLSIL.

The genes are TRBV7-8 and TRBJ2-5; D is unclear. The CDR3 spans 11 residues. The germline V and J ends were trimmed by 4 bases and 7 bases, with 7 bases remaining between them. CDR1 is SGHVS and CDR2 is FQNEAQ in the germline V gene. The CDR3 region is CASSSRLTQYF. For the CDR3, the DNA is TGTGCCAGCAGCTCCCGACTGACCCAGTACTTC.

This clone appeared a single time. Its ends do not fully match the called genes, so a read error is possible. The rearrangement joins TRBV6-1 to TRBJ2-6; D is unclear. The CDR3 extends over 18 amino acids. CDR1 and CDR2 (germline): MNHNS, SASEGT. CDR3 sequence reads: CASSEVGMEDSAANVLTF. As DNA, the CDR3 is TGTGCCAGCAGTGAAGTCGGTATGGAAGACTCTGCGGCCAACGTCCTGACTTTC.

The CDR3 DNA reads TGTGCCAGCAGCCCCACAACCGGACTAGCGGGGGGGCGAGGGGCCCAGTACTTC. Translating it yields CASSPTTGLAGGRGAQYF. The chain employs TRBV11-2 and TRBJ2-5; 15 bases fit TRBD2. The CDR3 has 18 amino acids. Germline trimming cut 5 bases from V and 9 bases from J; bases unmatched to any gene: 16. The germline gives CDR1 SGHAT, CDR2 FQNNGV.

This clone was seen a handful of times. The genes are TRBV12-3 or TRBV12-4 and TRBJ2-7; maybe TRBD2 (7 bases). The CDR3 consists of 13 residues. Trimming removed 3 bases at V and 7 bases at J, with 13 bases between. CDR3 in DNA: TGTGCCAGCAGTTTGGGGGGGCAACGGGAGCAGTACTTC. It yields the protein CASSLGGQREQYF.

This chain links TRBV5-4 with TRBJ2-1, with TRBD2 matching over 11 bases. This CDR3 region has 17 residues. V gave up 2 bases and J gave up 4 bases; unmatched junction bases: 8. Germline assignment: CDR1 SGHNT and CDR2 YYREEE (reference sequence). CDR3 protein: CASSFPSGGKDYNEQFF. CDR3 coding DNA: TGTGCCAGCAGCTTCCCTAGCGGGGGGAAAGATTACAATGAGCAGTTCTTC.

The CDR3: CASSPQSSNTEAFF. DNA for the CDR3: TGTGCCAGCAGCCCACAATCCTCGAACACTGAAGCTTTCTTT. The rearrangement joins TRBV7-2 to TRBJ1-1; D is ambiguous. Germline CDR1 is SGHTA and CDR2 is FQGNSA. This CDR3 comprises 14 residues. Between the trimmed V and J ends, which lost 5 bases and 1 base, there was a span of 11 bases.

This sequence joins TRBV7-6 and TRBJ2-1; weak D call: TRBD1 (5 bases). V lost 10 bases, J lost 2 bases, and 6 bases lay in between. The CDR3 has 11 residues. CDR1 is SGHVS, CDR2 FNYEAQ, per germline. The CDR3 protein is CATRAYNEQFF. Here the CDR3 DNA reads TGTGCCACCAGGGCCTACAATGAGCAGTTCTTC.

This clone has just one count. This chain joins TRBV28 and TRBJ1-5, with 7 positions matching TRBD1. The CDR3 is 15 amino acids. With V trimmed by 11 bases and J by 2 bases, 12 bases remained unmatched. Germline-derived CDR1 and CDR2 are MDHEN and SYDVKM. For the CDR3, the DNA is TGTGCCGGGGGAGGGGGCGCCTTGGGCAATCAGCCCCAGCATTTT. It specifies CAGGGGALGNQPQHF.

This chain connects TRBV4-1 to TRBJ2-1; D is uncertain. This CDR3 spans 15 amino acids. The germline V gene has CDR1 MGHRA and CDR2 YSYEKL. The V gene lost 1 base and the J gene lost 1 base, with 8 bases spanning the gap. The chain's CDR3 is CASSQARLSYNEQFF. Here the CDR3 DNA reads TGCGCCAGCAGCCAAGCGCGGCTATCCTACAATGAGCAGTTCTTC.

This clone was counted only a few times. The CDR3 nucleotides are TGTGCCAGCTCTAGTGGGGGGTTCTATGGCTACACCTTC. Amino acid sequence: CASSSGGFYGYTF. The V call is TRBV12-3 or TRBV12-4, the J call TRBJ1-2; TRBD1 might be the D (5 bases). The V gene lost 8 bases and the J gene lost 4 bases, with 14 bases spanning the gap. CDR3 length: 13 residues.

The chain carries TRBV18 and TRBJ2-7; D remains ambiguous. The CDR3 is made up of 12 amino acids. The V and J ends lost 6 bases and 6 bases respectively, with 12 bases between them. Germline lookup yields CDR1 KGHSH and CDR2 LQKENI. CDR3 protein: CASSPSLLEQYF. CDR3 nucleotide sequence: TGTGCCAGCTCGCCCAGCCTCCTCGAGCAGTACTTC.

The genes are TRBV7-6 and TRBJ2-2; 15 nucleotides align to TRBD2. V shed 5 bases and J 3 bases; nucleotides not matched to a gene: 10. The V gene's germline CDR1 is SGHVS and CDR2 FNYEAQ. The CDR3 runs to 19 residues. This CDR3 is CASSQGLAGGKGHTGELFF. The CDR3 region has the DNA TGTGCCAGCAGCCAGGGACTAGCGGGGGGAAAGGGGCACACCGGGGAGCTGTTTTTT. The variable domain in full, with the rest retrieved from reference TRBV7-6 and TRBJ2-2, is GAGVSQSPRYKVTKRGQDVALRCDPISGHVSLYWYRQALGQGPEFLTYFNYEAQQDKSGLPNDRFSAERPEGSISTLTIQRTEQRDSAMYRCASSQGLAGGKGHTGELFFGEGSRLTVL.

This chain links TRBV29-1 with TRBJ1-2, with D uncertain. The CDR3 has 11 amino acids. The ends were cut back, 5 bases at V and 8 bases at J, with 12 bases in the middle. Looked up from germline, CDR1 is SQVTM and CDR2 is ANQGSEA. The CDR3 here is CSVTDGAGYTF. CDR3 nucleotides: TGCAGCGTTACGGACGGTGCAGGCTACACCTTC.

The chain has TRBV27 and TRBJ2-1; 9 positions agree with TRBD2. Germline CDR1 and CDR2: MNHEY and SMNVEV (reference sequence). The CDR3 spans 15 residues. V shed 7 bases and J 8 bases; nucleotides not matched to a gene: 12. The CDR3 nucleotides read TGTGCCAGCAAAACAGTTAGCGGGGGTAGCGATGAGCAGTTCTTC. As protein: CASKTVSGGSDEQFF.

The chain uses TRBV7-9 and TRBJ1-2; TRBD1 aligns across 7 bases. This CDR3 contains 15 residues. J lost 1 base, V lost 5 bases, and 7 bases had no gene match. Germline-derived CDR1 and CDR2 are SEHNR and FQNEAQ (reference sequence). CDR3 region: CASSKTGIINYGYTF. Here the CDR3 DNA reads TGTGCCAGCAGCAAGACAGGGATTATTAACTATGGCTACACCTTC.

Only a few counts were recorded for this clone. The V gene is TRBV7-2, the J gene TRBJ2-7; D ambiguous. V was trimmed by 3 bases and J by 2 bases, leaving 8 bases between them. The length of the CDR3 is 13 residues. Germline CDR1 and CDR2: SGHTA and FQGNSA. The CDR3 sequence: CASSFDGTYEQYF. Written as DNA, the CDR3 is TGTGCCAGCAGCTTTGATGGGACCTACGAGCAGTACTTC.

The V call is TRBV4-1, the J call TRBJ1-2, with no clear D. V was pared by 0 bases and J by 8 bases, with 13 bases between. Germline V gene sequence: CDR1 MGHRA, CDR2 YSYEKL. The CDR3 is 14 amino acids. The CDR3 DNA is TGCGCCAGCAGCCAAGATAGGGTAGGCCGGGGCTACACCTTC. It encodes CASSQDRVGRGYTF.

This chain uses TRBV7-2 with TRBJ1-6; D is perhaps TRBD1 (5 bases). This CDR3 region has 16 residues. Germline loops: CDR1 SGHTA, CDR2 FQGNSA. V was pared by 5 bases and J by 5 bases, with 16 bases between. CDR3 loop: CASSLVSTVDNSPLHF. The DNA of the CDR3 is TGTGCCAGCAGCCTGGTCTCGACAGTCGATAATTCACCCCTCCACTTT.

The CDR3 loop is CASSSRGTGRARDGYTF. The DNA for the CDR3 is TGTGCCAGCAGTTCTCGCGGGACAGGTAGAGCTCGGGATGGCTACACCTTC. The genes are TRBV28 and TRBJ1-2; TRBD1 matches at 8 bases. With V trimmed by 4 bases and J by 6 bases, 16 bases remained unmatched. This CDR3 comprises 17 residues. Looked up from germline, CDR1 is MDHEN and CDR2 is SYDVKM.

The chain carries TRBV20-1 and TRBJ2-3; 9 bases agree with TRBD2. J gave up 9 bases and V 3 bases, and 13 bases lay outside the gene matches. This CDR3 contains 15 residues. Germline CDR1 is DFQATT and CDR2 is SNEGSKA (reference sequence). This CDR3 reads CSASSASGVLGTQYF. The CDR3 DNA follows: TGCAGTGCTAGTTCAGCTAGCGGGGTCTTAGGGACGCAGTATTTT.

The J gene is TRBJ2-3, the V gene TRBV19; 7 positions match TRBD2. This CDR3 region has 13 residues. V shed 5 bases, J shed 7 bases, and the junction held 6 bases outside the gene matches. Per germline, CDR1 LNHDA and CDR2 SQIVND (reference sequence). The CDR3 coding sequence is TGTGCCAGTAGTCGGCCGAGCGGGAATACGCAGTATTTT. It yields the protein CASSRPSGNTQYF.

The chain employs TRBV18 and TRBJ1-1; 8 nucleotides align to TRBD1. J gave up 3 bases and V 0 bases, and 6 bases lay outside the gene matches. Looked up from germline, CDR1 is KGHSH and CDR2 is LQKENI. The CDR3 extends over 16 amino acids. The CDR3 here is CASSPPWTGWDTEAFF. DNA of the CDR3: TGTGCCAGCTCACCACCGTGGACAGGGTGGGACACTGAAGCTTTCTTT.